The 4 T cell receptor beta chains below were found in one sample sequenced in a study of T cell changes during pregnancy in multiple sclerosis. The repertoire was sequenced with immunoSEQ multiplex PCR; TCRdb's copy has only in-frame clones and lacks some. The repertoire holds just over 50,000 clones, with roughly 90% as singletons. The sequenced sample was CD4+ T cells from peripheral blood mononuclear cells, obtained after pregnancy. These TCRs come from a female donor with multiple sclerosis, enrolled in a pregnancy study.

This chain uses TRBV6-6 with TRBJ2-7; D may be TRBD2 (7 bases). CDR1 MNHNY and CDR2 SVGAGI come from the germline V gene (reference sequence). The ends were cut back, 6 bases at V and 7 bases at J, with 22 bases in the middle. The CDR3 contains 15 residues. CDR3 nucleotides: TGTGCCAGCAGGGGTAGGGGGGGAGGGGCGGGGGAGCAGTACTTC. Translated, it gives CASRGRGGGAGEQYF.

The count of this clone is one. The genes are TRBV7-3 and TRBJ2-3; D not certain. The CDR3 is 16 amino acids. CDR1 is SGHTA, CDR2 FQGTGA, per germline. Trimming removed 2 bases from V and 4 bases from J, with 16 bases in between. This CDR3 reads CASSLALAAGADTQYF. The CDR3 DNA follows: TGTGCCAGCAGCTTAGCATTGGCGGCTGGTGCAGATACGCAGTATTTT. Variable domain in full (rest from reference TRBV7-3 and TRBJ2-3): GAGVSQTPSNKVTEKGKYVELRCDPISGHTALYWYRQSLGQGPEFLIYFQGTGAADDSGLPNDRFFAVRPEGSVSTLKIQRTERGDSAVYLCASSLALAAGADTQYFGPGTRLTVL.

The chain employs TRBV2 and TRBJ2-3, with TRBD2 as a possible D gene (5 bases). Germline V gene lookup returns CDR1 SNHLY and CDR2 FYNNEI. V was pared by 8 bases and J by 0 bases, with 18 bases between. The length of the CDR3 is 16 residues. The chain's CDR3 is CASGREGVGSTDTQYF. The CDR3 coding sequence is TGTGCCAGCGGCCGAGAGGGAGTTGGGAGCACAGATACGCAGTATTTT.

The chain couples TRBV7-3 to TRBJ2-7, with 7 positions matching TRBD2. The CDR3 spans 15 residues. Trimming cost V 1 base and J 6 bases; bases outside gene matches: 9. Germline V gene data show CDR1 as SGHTA and CDR2 as FQGTGA. The CDR3 sequence: CASSLSGGRAGEQYF. CDR3 nucleotide sequence: TGTGCCAGCAGCTTAAGTGGGGGGAGGGCCGGCGAGCAGTACTTC.